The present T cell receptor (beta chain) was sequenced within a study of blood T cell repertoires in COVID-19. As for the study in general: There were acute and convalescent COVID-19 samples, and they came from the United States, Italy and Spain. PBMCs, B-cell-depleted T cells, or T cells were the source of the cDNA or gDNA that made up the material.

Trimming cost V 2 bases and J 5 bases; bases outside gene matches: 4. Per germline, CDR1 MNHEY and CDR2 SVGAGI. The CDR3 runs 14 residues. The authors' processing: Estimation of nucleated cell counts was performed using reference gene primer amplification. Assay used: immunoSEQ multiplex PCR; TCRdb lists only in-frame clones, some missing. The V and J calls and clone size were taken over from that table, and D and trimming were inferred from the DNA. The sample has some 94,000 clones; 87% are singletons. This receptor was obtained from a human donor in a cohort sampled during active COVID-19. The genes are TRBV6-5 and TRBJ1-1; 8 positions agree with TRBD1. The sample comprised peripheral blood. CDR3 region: CASSYQGAGTEAFF. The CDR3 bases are TGTGCCAGCAGTTACCAGGGGGCGGGAACTGAAGCTTTCTTT.